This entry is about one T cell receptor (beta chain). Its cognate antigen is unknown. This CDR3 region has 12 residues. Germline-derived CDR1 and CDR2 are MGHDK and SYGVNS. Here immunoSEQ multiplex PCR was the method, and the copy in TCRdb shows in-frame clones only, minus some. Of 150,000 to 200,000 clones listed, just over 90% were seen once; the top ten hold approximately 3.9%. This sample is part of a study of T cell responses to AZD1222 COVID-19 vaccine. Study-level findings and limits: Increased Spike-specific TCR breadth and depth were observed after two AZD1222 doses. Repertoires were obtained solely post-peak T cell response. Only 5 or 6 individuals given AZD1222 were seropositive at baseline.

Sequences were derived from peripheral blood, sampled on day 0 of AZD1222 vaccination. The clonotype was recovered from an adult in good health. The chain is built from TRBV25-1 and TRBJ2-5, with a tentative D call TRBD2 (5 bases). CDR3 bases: TGTGAAGAGAGCGGAGGCGAGGAGACCCAGTACTTC. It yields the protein CEESGGEETQYF.